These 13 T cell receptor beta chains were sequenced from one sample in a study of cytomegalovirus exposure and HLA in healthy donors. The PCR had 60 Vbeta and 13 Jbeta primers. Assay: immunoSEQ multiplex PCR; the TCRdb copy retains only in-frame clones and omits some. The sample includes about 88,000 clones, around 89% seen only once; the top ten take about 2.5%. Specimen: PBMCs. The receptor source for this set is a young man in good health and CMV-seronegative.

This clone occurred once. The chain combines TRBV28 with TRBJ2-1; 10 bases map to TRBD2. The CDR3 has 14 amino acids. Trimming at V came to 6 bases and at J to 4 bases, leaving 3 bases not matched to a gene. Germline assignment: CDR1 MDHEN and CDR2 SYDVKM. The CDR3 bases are TGTGCCAGCAGACTGACTAGCGGGTACAATGAGCAGTTCTTC. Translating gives CASRLTSGYNEQFF.

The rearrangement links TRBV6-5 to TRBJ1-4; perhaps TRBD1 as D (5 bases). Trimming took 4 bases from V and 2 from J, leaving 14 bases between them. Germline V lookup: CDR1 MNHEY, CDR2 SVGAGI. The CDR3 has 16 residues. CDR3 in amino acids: CASSWGREGTNEKLFF. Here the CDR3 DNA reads TGTGCCAGCAGTTGGGGCAGGGAAGGCACTAATGAAAAACTGTTTTTT.

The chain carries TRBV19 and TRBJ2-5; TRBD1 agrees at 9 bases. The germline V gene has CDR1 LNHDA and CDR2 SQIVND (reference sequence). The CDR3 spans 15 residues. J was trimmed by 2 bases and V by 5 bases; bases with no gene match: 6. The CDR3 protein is CASSGRQGVQETQYF. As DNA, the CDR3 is TGTGCCAGTAGTGGACGACAGGGGGTACAAGAGACCCAGTACTTC.

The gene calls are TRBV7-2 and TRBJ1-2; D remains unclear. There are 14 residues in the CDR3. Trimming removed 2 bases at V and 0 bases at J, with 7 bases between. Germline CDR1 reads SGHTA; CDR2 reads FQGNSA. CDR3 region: CASSLSGTNYGYTF. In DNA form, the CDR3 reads TGTGCCAGCAGCTTAAGCGGGACTAACTATGGCTACACCTTC.

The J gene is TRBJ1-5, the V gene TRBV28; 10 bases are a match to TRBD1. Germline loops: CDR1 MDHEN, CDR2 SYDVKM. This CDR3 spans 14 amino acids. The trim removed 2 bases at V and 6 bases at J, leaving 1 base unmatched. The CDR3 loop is CASSLGQGVQPQHF. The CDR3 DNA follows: TGTGCCAGCAGTTTAGGACAGGGGGTTCAGCCCCAGCATTTT.

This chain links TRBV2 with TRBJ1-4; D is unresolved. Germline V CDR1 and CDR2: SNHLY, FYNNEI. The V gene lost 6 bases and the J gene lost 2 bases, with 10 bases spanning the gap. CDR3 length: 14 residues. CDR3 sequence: CASRRRATNEKLFF. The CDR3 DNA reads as TGTGCCAGCAGACGTAGAGCGACTAATGAAAAACTGTTTTTT.

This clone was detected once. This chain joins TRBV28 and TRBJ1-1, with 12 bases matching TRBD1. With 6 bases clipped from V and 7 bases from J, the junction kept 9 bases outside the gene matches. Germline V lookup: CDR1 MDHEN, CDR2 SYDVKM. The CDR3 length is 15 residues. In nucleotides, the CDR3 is TGTGCCAGCAGCCGGAAAGGGACAGGGGGCGTTGAAGCTTTCTTT. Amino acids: CASSRKGTGGVEAFF.

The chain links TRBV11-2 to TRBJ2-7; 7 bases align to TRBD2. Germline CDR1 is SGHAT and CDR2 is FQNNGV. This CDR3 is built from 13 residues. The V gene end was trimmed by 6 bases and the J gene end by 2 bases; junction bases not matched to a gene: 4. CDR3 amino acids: CASSRAGAYEQYF. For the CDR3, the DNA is TGTGCCAGCAGTCGTGCGGGAGCCTACGAGCAGTACTTC.

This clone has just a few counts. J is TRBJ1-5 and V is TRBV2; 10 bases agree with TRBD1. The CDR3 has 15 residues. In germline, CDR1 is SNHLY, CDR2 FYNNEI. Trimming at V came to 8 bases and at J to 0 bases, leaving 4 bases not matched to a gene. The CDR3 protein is CASGGTGDSNQPQHF. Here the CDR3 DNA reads TGTGCCAGCGGCGGGACAGGGGATAGCAATCAGCCCCAGCATTTT.

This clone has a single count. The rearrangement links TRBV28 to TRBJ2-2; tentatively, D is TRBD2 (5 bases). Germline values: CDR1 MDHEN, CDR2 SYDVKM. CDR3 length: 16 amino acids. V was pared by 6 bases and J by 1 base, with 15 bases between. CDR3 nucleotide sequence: TGTGCCAGCAGCTATAGCGTATCAAGGAACACCGGGGAGCTGTTTTTT. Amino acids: CASSYSVSRNTGELFF.

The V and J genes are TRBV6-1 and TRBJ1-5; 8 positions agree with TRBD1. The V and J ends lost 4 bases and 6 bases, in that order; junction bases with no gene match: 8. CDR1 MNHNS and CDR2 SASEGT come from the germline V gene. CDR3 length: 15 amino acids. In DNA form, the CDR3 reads TGTGCCAGCAGTGGACAGGGGAGGGTTGGTCAGCCCCAGCATTTT. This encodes CASSGQGRVGQPQHF.

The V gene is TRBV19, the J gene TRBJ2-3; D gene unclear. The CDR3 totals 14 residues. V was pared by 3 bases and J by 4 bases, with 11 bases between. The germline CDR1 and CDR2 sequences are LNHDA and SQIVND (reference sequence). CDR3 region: CASSIQALSDTQYF. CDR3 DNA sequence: TGTGCCAGTAGTATTCAGGCTCTGTCAGATACGCAGTATTTT.

CDR3 loop: CASRGQGAITDTQYF. CDR3 coding DNA: TGTGCCAGTAGAGGACAGGGGGCCATCACAGATACGCAGTATTTT. The rearrangement uses TRBV19 and TRBJ2-3, with 11 bases matching TRBD1. The CDR3 covers 15 residues. Trimming at V came to 6 bases and at J to 2 bases, leaving 4 bases not matched to a gene. The germline gives CDR1 LNHDA, CDR2 SQIVND (reference sequence).